Listed below are T cell receptor beta chains from one sample, sequenced in a study of vaccination effects on CD4 cells after COVID-19. The repertoire was sequenced with immunoSEQ multiplex PCR; TCRdb's copy has only in-frame clones and lacks some. Of 45,000 to 50,000 clones in the sample, more than 75% were seen once. No cognate antigen is known for these TCRs. The sequenced sample was CD4+ T cells from PBMCs cultured without peptide, obtained before COVID-19 vaccination. The receptors derive from a human donor who had a prior SARS-CoV-2 infection. Each CDR3 is given with its conserved first and last residue. D genes are given only for firm matches. Part of the rows lack a size; the others show once, few, many or a class for expanded clones.

TRBJ1-2 | - | TRBD1 | TRBV20-1 | CSASNRGGTYGYTF | TGCAGTGCTAGTAACAGGGGCGGTACCTATGGCTACACCTTC
TRBJ2-1 | - | TRBD2 | TRBV24-1 | CATSRETYNEQFF | TGTGCCACCTCGCGGGAGACCTACAATGAGCAGTTCTTC
TRBJ1-2 | - | - | TRBV7-2 | CASSLGGIPAGGYTF | TGTGCCAGCAGCTTAGGCGGGATCCCCGCCGGGGGCTACACCTTC
TRBJ1-3 | - | - | TRBV7-8 | CASSLDGVWGNTIYF | TGTGCCAGCAGCTTGGATGGGGTGTGGGGAAACACCATATATTTT
TRBJ2-7 | once | - | TRBV11-2 | CASSLDWTYEQYF | TGTGCCAGCAGCTTAGATTGGACCTACGAGCAGTACTTC
TRBJ1-1 | once | - | TRBV6-5 | CASSYSGGLNTEAFF | TGTGCCAGCAGTTACTCCGGGGGACTAAACACTGAAGCTTTCTTT
TRBJ1-2 | - | TRBD1 | TRBV19 | CASSRTGGTNYGYTF | TGTGCCAGTAGCCGGACAGGGGGCACGAACTATGGCTACACCTTC
TRBJ2-1 | few | - | TRBV7-3 | CASSLSGGQGREQFF | TGTGCCAGCAGCTTAAGCGGCGGGCAGGGCCGAGAGCAGTTCTTC
TRBJ1-4 | - | - | TRBV30 | CAWSVMVSHGLREKLFF | TGTGCCTGGAGTGTGATGGTCTCTCACGGCCTGCGGGAAAAACTGTTTTTT
TRBJ1-4 | - | - | TRBV6-1 | CASSEQGPNEKLFF | TGTGCCAGCAGTGAACAGGGCCCTAATGAAAAACTGTTTTTT
TRBJ1-2 | - | TRBD1 | TRBV9 | CASSPLAGQGWNYGYTF | TGTGCCAGCAGCCCCCTAGCCGGACAGGGATGGAACTATGGCTACACCTTC
TRBJ2-7 | few | - | TRBV27 | CASRAGDYYEQYF | TGTGCCAGCAGGGCAGGTGACTACTACGAGCAGTACTTC
TRBJ1-3 | - | - | TRBV30 | CAWRSGAGNTIYF | TGTGCCTGGAGGTCAGGGGCTGGAAACACCATATATTTT
TRBJ1-3 | - | TRBD1 | TRBV2 | CASSRQGTRNTIYF | TGTGCCAGCAGCCGACAGGGCACTAGAAACACCATATATTTT
TRBJ1-5 | - | - | TRBV19 | CASSKRGSGAPSNQPQHF | TGTGCCAGCAGTAAGAGAGGTTCGGGGGCTCCTAGCAATCAGCCCCAGCATTTT
TRBJ2-3 | - | - | TRBV21-1 | CASSKRPRREGQGDTQYF | TGTGCCAGCAGCAAACGGCCGCGGCGGGAGGGCCAAGGAGATACGCAGTATTTT
TRBJ1-6 | - | - | TRBV30 | CAWSPSHSPLHF | TGTGCCTGGAGTCCATCTCATTCACCCCTCCACTTT
TRBJ2-5 | - | TRBD2 | TRBV28 | CASSLALAGVETQYF | TGTGCCAGCAGTTTGGCACTAGCGGGAGTGGAGACCCAGTACTTC
TRBJ2-1 | - | - | TRBV5-5 | CASSLMAYNEQFF | TGTGCCAGCAGCTTAATGGCCTACAATGAGCAGTTCTTC
TRBJ2-1 | few | TRBD2 | TRBV27 | CASQLQQGLAGRSYNEQFF | TGTGCCAGCCAACTACAACAAGGACTAGCGGGACGCTCCTACAATGAGCAGTTCTTC
TRBJ1-1 | few | - | TRBV5-1 | CASSLQAVNTEAFF | TGCGCCAGCAGCTTGCAAGCAGTGAACACTGAAGCTTTCTTT
TRBJ1-4 | - | - | TRBV24-1 | CATSEMDRRNEKLFF | TGTGCCACCAGTGAAATGGACAGAAGAAATGAAAAACTGTTTTTT
TRBJ2-1 | - | TRBD2 | TRBV5-1 | CASSLKLAGGLNEQFF | TGCGCCAGCAGCTTAAAACTAGCGGGGGGGCTTAATGAGCAGTTCTTC
TRBJ1-4 | - | - | TRBV5-1 | CASSLGGPRIEKLFF | TGCGCCAGCAGCTTGGGAGGGCCGCGGATTGAAAAACTGTTTTTT
TRBJ2-7 | few | - | TRBV11-2 | CASSLHPGREQYF | TGTGCCAGCAGCTTACATCCTGGTCGCGAGCAGTACTTC
TRBJ1-4 | - | TRBD1 | TRBV5-1 | CASSTEQGAGNEKLFF | TGCGCCAGCAGCACTGAACAGGGGGCGGGTAATGAAAAACTGTTTTTT
TRBJ1-2 | - | - | TRBV7-8 | CASSPRPDIDYGYTF | TGTGCCAGCAGCCCCCGACCGGACATTGACTATGGCTACACCTTC
TRBJ2-1 | - | - | TRBV19 | CASSIEGREQFF | TGTGCCAGTAGTATAGAGGGCAGAGAGCAGTTCTTC
TRBJ1-6 | once | - | TRBV6-5 | CASKRWEINSPLHF | TGTGCCAGCAAGAGGTGGGAAATTAATTCACCCCTCCACTTT
TRBJ2-1 | - | - | TRBV7-7 | CASSRQFLDNEQFF | TGTGCTAGCAGCCGACAGTTCTTGGACAATGAGCAGTTCTTC
TRBJ2-7 | few | - | TRBV7-3 | CASSPGRGNYEQYF | TGTGCCAGCAGCCCAGGGCGCGGGAACTACGAGCAGTACTTC
TRBJ2-3 | - | - | TRBV6-5 | CASRTGPTDTQYF | TGTGCCAGCAGGACTGGGCCGACAGATACGCAGTATTTT
TRBJ2-5 | - | - | TRBV5-4 | CASSLAEVETQYF | TGTGCCAGCAGCTTGGCAGAGGTCGAGACCCAGTACTTC
TRBJ2-5 | - | TRBD1 | TRBV7-3 | CASSLFRGRSETQYF | TGTGCCAGCAGCTTGTTTAGGGGGCGGTCAGAGACCCAGTACTTC
TRBJ2-7 | - | - | TRBV5-1 | CASSRREPYEQYF | TGCGCCAGCAGTCGCCGGGAGCCTTACGAGCAGTACTTC
TRBJ2-7 | - | - | TRBV11-2 | CASSALVSQKRSHEQYF | TGTGCCAGCAGCGCCCTTGTAAGCCAGAAAAGAAGCCACGAGCAGTACTTC
TRBJ2-3 | - | - | TRBV4-2 | CASSQGRFEDTQYF | TGTGCCAGCAGCCAAGGTAGATTTGAGGATACGCAGTATTTT
TRBJ1-5 | - | TRBD1 | TRBV6-5 | CASSTGAGGGQPQHF | TGTGCCAGCAGCACCGGCGCAGGGGGTGGGCAGCCCCAGCATTTT
TRBJ2-5 | once | - | TRBV9 | CASSVQGTKQETQYF | TGTGCCAGCAGCGTACAAGGGACAAAACAAGAGACCCAGTACTTC
TRBJ1-1 | - | - | TRBV10-2 | CASSELAENTEAFF | TGCGCCAGCAGTGAGTTGGCTGAGAACACTGAAGCTTTCTTT
TRBJ2-5 | - | TRBD2 | TRBV2 | CASSPGEGETQYF | TGTGCCAGCAGCCCGGGGGAGGGAGAGACCCAGTACTTC
TRBJ2-1 | - | - | TRBV18 | CASSPLPRWVEQFF | TGTGCCAGCTCACCACTGCCTCGGTGGGTTGAGCAGTTCTTC
TRBJ2-3 | - | TRBD2 | TRBV5-5 | CASSLLSAGGTDTQYF | TGTGCCAGCAGCTTGTTGTCAGCGGGGGGCACAGATACGCAGTATTTT
TRBJ2-5 | - | - | TRBV12-5 | CASGWVQVGQETQYF | TGTGCTAGTGGTTGGGTACAGGTCGGGCAAGAGACCCAGTACTTC